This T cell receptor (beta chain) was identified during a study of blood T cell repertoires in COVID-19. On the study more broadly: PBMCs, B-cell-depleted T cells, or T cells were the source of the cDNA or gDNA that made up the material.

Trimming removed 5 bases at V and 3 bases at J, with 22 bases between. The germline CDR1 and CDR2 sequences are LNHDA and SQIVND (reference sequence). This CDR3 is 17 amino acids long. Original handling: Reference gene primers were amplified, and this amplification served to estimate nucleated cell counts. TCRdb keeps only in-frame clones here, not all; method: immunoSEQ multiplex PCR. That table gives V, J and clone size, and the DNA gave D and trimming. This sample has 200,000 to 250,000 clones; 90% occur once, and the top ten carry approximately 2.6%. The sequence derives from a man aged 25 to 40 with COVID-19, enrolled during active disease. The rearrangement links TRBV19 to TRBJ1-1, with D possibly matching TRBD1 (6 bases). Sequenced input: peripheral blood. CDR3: CASSSPHPRTDYTEAFF. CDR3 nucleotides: TGTGCCAGTAGTTCCCCCCACCCCCGGACAGATTACACTGAAGCTTTCTTT.